The T cell receptor (beta chain) under discussion was sequenced for a study of T cells in tumors after PD-1 blockade. TCRdb's table, derived via immunoSEQ multiplex PCR, lists solely in-frame clones and lacks some. In the table there are around 13,000 clones, roughly 82% of which are singletons. The CDR3 is made up of 15 amino acids. Between the trimmed V and J ends, which lost 7 bases and 4 bases, there was a span of 19 bases. CDR1 is SGHVS, CDR2 FQNEAQ, per germline. Source: PBMCs, taken after anti-PD-1 treatment. This clonotype was obtained from a human donor with basal cell carcinoma. The rearrangement uses TRBV7-8 and TRBJ2-5, with D possibly being TRBD1 or TRBD2 (5 bases each). The CDR3, as DNA: TGTGCCAGCACCCCACCTGAGGGGCGCGGAGAGACCCAGTACTTC. Its protein is CASTPPEGRGETQYF. Based on the CDR3 plus reference TRBV7-8 and TRBJ2-5, the full variable domain is GAGVSQSPRYKVAKRGQDVALRCDPISGHVSLFWYQQALGQGPEFLTYFQNEAQLDKSGLPSDRFFAERPEGSVSTLKIQRTQQEDSAVYLCASTPPEGRGETQYFGPGTRLLVL.